This entry features one T cell receptor beta chain sequence. The sample originates from a study of T cell changes during pregnancy in multiple sclerosis. The J segment lost 3 bases and the V segment lost 7 bases, leaving 6 bases of the junction unmatched. This CDR3 is 14 amino acids long. Germline V CDR1 and CDR2: MDHEN, SYDVKM. Generated by immunoSEQ multiplex PCR, the TCRdb table keeps only in-frame clones and is missing some. Of just under 20,000 clones listed, around 89% were seen once; the top ten hold about 7.5%. The TCR was taken from a female donor in good health, enrolled as a control in a pregnancy study. The chain couples TRBV28 to TRBJ2-7; 10 bases are a match to TRBD1. Sequenced material: CD8+ T cells from peripheral blood mononuclear cells, taken in the second trimester of pregnancy. The CDR3 DNA follows: TGTGCCAGCACTCGGACAGGGGGTCTCTACGAGCAGTACTTC. Encoded protein: CASTRTGGLYEQYF.